Below, 6 T cell receptor beta chains from the same sample are listed, as sequenced in a study of CD8 T cells in ankylosing spondylitis. TCRdb ran MiXCR on the 5' RACE reads and lists one entry per CDR3 protein. The table has 350,000 or so distinct CDR3 sequences, roughly 14% seen once; the top ten hold about 1%. The sequencing sample was made of blood, either unsorted or a sorted T cell fraction (not recorded which). These TCRs come from a male donor with ankylosing spondylitis or in good health (not recorded which).

The chain uses TRBV29-1 and TRBJ1-2; D call uncertain. The CDR3 is 11 residues long. Germline CDR1 SQVTM, CDR2 ANQGSEA. The V end was cut by 6 bases, the J end by 8 bases, with 13 bases between. CDR3 residues: CSVGFEDGYTF. In DNA form, the CDR3 reads TGCAGCGTCGGCTTTGAGGACGGCTACACCTTC. The full variable domain, with the rest looked up from reference TRBV29-1 and TRBJ1-2, is SAVISQKPSRDICQRGTSLTIQCQVDSQVTMMFWYRQQPGQSLTLIATANQGSEATYESGFVIDKFPISRPNLTFSTLTVSNMSPEDSSIYLCSVGFEDGYTFGSGTRLTVV.

Ten or more counts support this clonotype. V is TRBV12-3 or TRBV12-4 and J is TRBJ2-3; perhaps TRBD2 as D (5 bases). The CDR3 loop spans 15 amino acids. V was trimmed by 1 base and J by 2 bases, leaving 10 bases between them. CDR3: CASSLGGVFTDTQYF. The CDR3 DNA reads as TGTGCCAGCAGTTTAGGGGGAGTCTTCACAGATACGCAGTATTTT.

The V call is TRBV20-1, the J call TRBJ2-7; a weak D match, TRBD1 (5 bases). Trimming shortened V by 0 bases and J by 3 bases, and 18 bases separated the two germline ends. Per germline, CDR1 DFQATT and CDR2 SNEGSKA (reference sequence). This CDR3 is built from 16 residues. CDR3 protein: CSARDRVGRRFYEQYF. CDR3 sequence (DNA): TGCAGTGCTAGAGATCGAGTGGGGCGCAGGTTCTACGAGCAGTACTTC.

This clonotype has just a few counts. The genes are TRBV12-3 or TRBV12-4 and TRBJ1-2; 11 bases match TRBD1. CDR3 length: 15 amino acids. V was pared by 6 bases and J by 4 bases, with 7 bases of the junction left unmatched. The CDR3 nucleotides read TGTGCCAGCAGCTCTCGGACAGGGGGCAGCTATGGCTACACCTTC. Translating gives CASSSRTGGSYGYTF.

The J gene is TRBJ2-2, the V gene TRBV19; 9 nucleotides agree with TRBD1. The CDR3 contains 15 residues. V dropped 8 bases and J dropped 7; count of bases not matched to a gene: 11. Germline V gives CDR1 LNHDA, CDR2 SQIVND (reference sequence). CDR3 amino acids: CASSPDRGYSGELFF. The CDR3 bases are TGTGCCAGTTCCCCGGACAGGGGTTATAGCGGGGAGCTGTTTTTT.

The chain joins TRBV10-3 to TRBJ2-3, with D perhaps TRBD2 (5 bases). The CDR3 loop spans 13 amino acids. V lost 7 bases and J lost 2, with 10 bases in between. Germline assignment: CDR1 ENHRY and CDR2 SYGVKD. The CDR3 DNA reads as TGTGCCATCAATCCGGGATCCACAGATACGCAGTATTTT. Translated: CAINPGSTDTQYF.